This T cell receptor (beta chain) was identified during a study of blood T cell repertoires in COVID-19. About the research overall: The analysed material was cDNA or gDNA that came from T cells, B-cell-depleted T cells, or PBMCs.

Data came from immunoSEQ multiplex PCR; TCRdb stores just in-frame clones and leaves some out. There are some 200,000 clones in the sample; approximately 82% occur only once, and 15% to 20% lies in the top ten. V dropped 2 bases and J dropped 7 bases, with 15 bases sitting between them. Germline V lookup: CDR1 SGDLS, CDR2 YYNGEE. CDR3 length equals 14 residues. What the recovered Cohort 3 donors had was two negative PCRs, clearance, or symptom resolution. The gene calls are TRBV9 and TRBJ1-1; D ambiguous. The source of this sequence is a woman aged 45-60 years who had recovered from COVID-19. Sample: PBMCs or T cells enriched from blood (not recorded which). CDR3 residues: CASSVEYRAGEAFF. The CDR3, as DNA: TGTGCCAGCAGCGTCGAATATAGGGCGGGTGAAGCTTTCTTT.